Shown below are 3 T cell receptor beta chains from a single sample sequenced in a study of T-cell memory formation after mild COVID-19 (dated by TCRdb to the early 2020s). The receptor library was made with 5' RACE. Data came from an Illumina NovaSeq 6000. TCRdb trimmed public reads at Q25 via fastp, called clones via MiXCR and kept in-frame beta chains. Rows matching on CDR3 protein sequence are summarized as one entry with the most common DNA and genes. Counted in this sample were approximately 45,000 distinct CDR3 sequences; 5.5% to 8.5% of them appeared once. The top ten hold roughly 0.79% of the sample. The sequencing input was PBMCs or a T cell subset sorted from them (not recorded which). The receptors derive from an adult who had mild COVID-19 (a few samples of this study predate the infection). The sample titles of this study are shuffled in the database, so cell type and time point are left out.

This clonotype was seen more than once but under ten times. This chain joins TRBV13 and TRBJ2-7; the D call may be TRBD1 or TRBD2 (5 bases each). Germline lookup yields CDR1 PRHDT and CDR2 FYEKMQ (reference sequence). Trimming cost V 2 bases and J 0 bases, with 14 bases left between them. This CDR3 region has 16 residues. CDR3: CASSLRGVPSSYEQYF. The CDR3 region has the DNA TGTGCCAGCAGCTTAAGGGGAGTCCCCAGCTCCTACGAGCAGTACTTC. The entire variable domain, with the rest obtained from reference TRBV13 and TRBJ2-7, is as follows: AAGVIQSPRHLIKEKRETATLKCYPIPRHDTVYWYQQGPGQDPQFLISFYEKMQSDKGSIPDRFSAQQFSDYHSELNMSSLELGDSALYFCASSLRGVPSSYEQYFGPGTRLTVT.

This clonotype was seen a few times. The gene calls are TRBV27 and TRBJ2-3; a possible D gene is TRBD2 (5 bases). V lost 11 bases to trimming and J lost 3 bases, with 18 bases between them. The length of the CDR3 is 14 residues. Germline V gives CDR1 MNHEY, CDR2 SMNVEV (reference sequence). In nucleotides, the CDR3 is TGTGCCTCATTCCCTACGGGGATTACAGATACGCAGTATTTT. Residues: CASFPTGITDTQYF.

Here the CDR3 reads CASSPGYTIYF. The CDR3 nucleotides read TGTGCCAGCAGCCCCGGTTACACCATATATTTT. The rearrangement links TRBV9 to TRBJ1-3; D is uncertain. The V gene's germline CDR1 is SGDLS and CDR2 YYNGEE. The CDR3 runs to 11 residues. V was pared by 4 bases and J by 8 bases, with 7 bases between.